This TCR beta chain stems from a study of regulatory T cells in long-lasting Graves disease. For TCR beta, libraries came from iRepertoire HTBI primers and Arm-PCR of CDR3 regions. TCRdb re-called the multiplex PCR reads with MiXCR, one entry per CDR3 protein. The data contain roughly 430,000 distinct CDR3 sequences, 16% of them singletons. The germline V and J ends were trimmed by 8 bases and 8 bases, with 18 bases remaining between them. The germline V gene has CDR1 SNHLY and CDR2 FYNNEI. The CDR3 totals 13 residues. Documented time point: newly diagnosed GD, antithyroid drugs for less than 3 months. PBMC-derived RNA was used for the TCR library. This clonotype was seen ten or more times. These same records also appear under a second study, on T cells in Graves' hyperthyroidism and ophthalmopathy.

This clonotype was sampled from a woman in her 30s with Graves disease. V and J are TRBV2 and TRBJ1-2; D remains unclear. This material consisted of peripheral blood mononuclear cells (PBMCs), taken at new diagnosis, from a patient treated with antithyroid drugs. CDR3 sequence: CASSFPEGVGYTF. CDR3 in DNA: TGTGCCAGCTCCTTCCCGGAGGGCGTCGGCTACACCTTC. The full variable domain, rest sourced from reference TRBV2 and TRBJ1-2, is EPEVTQTPSHQVTQMGQEVILRCVPISNHLYFYWYRQILGQKVEFLVSFYNNEISEKSEIFDDQFSVERPDGSNFTLKIRSTKLEDSAMYFCASSFPEGVGYTFGSGTRLTVV.